Following are 6 T cell receptor beta chains from one sample sequenced in a study of spatial heterogeneity in lung cancer. One entry per CDR3 protein results from TCRdb running MiXCR on the 5' RACE reads. This sample carries around 110,000 distinct CDR3 sequences, about 12% of them seen once, and the ten largest clones take 16%. Time point noted: blood at routine non-recurrence follow-up after resection. Researchers sequenced whole RNA taken from tumor, nontumor lung or frozen PBMC without sorting. Source: PBMCs, taken at follow-up. The receptors were gathered from a male donor with early-stage non-small cell lung cancer.

This clonotype was seen at least ten times. The chain uses TRBV5-1 and TRBJ1-6, with D unclear. The ends were cut back, 0 bases at V and 8 bases at J, with 12 bases in the middle. The germline V gene encodes CDR1 SGHRS and CDR2 YFSETQ. The CDR3 consists of 15 residues. For the CDR3, the DNA is TGCGCCAGCAGCTTGGATCTGGGAGTGGATTCACCCCTCCACTTT. It translates to CASSLDLGVDSPLHF.

The chain combines TRBV21-1 with TRBJ2-3; the table's D call, TRBD2, was not checked against the DNA. TRBV21-1 is classified as a pseudogene. CDR3 length: 15 amino acids. The CDR3 DNA sequence: TGTGCCAGCAGCAGCAAGCGGGGGGGCACAGATACGCAGTATTTT. This encodes CASSSKRGGTDTQYF.

The rearrangement uses TRBV27 and TRBJ2-7; 8 bases align to TRBD1. The J segment lost 5 bases and the V segment lost 3 bases, leaving 9 bases of the junction unmatched. The germline gives CDR1 MNHEY, CDR2 SMNVEV (reference sequence). CDR3 size: 15 residues. The CDR3 nucleotides are TGTGCCAGCAGTTTCTCACAGGGGGGTTCCCACGAGCAGTACTTC. Protein sequence: CASSFSQGGSHEQYF.

V is TRBV18 and J is TRBJ2-5; D is possibly TRBD1 or TRBD2 (5 bases each). Trimming stripped 5 bases from V and 3 bases from J, with 13 bases between. This CDR3 has 14 amino acids. Per germline, CDR1 KGHSH and CDR2 LQKENI. CDR3 DNA sequence: TGTGCCAGCTCATACCGGGACGAGAAAGAGACCCAGTACTTC. Translation: CASSYRDEKETQYF.

The rearrangement links TRBV9 to TRBJ2-1; tentatively, D is TRBD1 (5 bases). Germline assignment: CDR1 SGDLS and CDR2 YYNGEE. Deletions cut 5 bases from V and 0 bases from J, with 12 bases between. The CDR3 sequence is 15 residues long. The CDR3 DNA is TGTGCCAGCAGTTCTACAGGTAGCTCCTACAATGAGCAGTTCTTC. Protein product: CASSSTGSSYNEQFF.

There are a few counts of this clonotype. This rearrangement joins TRBV5-1 to TRBJ2-7, with 7 nucleotides matching TRBD1. The V gene end was trimmed by 2 bases and the J gene end by 2 bases; junction bases not matched to a gene: 4. This CDR3 is built from 14 residues. Germline V CDR1 and CDR2: SGHRS, YFSETQ. The CDR3 here is CASSFGQDPYEQYF. The CDR3 DNA sequence: TGCGCCAGCAGCTTCGGACAGGACCCCTACGAGCAGTACTTC.